This entry concerns a single T cell receptor beta chain. Antigen: not known. The sample is drawn from a study of cytomegalovirus exposure and HLA in healthy donors. The PCR was carried out with 60 Vbeta primers and 13 Jbeta primers. Clones were sequenced by immunoSEQ multiplex PCR, and TCRdb holds only the in-frame ones, with some missing. Across about 110,000 clones, the top ten clones capture more than 3% of the sample. Overall study results and limits: Further analysis, carried out later, found HLA-associated TCR beta chains more clonally expanded than equally common other chains.

This TCR came from a young man in good health and CMV-seronegative. The specimen sequenced was PBMCs.

Written as DNA, the CDR3 is TGTGCCAGCAGCTTAGATGGGGGCAGGGCGCAAGAGACCCAGTACTTC. It translates to CASSLDGGRAQETQYF. This chain uses TRBV11-2 with TRBJ2-5; TRBD1 is a possible D gene (6 bases). CDR1 and CDR2 (germline): SGHAT, FQNNGV. Trimming removed 0 bases at V and 2 bases at J, with 13 bases between. The CDR3 is 16 residues long.